This passage covers 31 T cell receptor beta chains from one sample sequenced in a study of T cell responses to AZD1222 COVID-19 vaccine. The table came from immunoSEQ multiplex PCR; TCRdb's copy has only in-frame clones and leaves some out. Seen here are about 130,000 clones, around 90% observed once, and the top ten hold approximately 4%. This specimen consisted of peripheral blood, obtained on day 0 of AZD1222 vaccination. The receptor set was obtained from an adult in good health.

This chain links TRBV9 with TRBJ1-1; D ambiguous. Germline V gene lookup returns CDR1 SGDLS and CDR2 YYNGEE. The CDR3 totals 12 residues. Trimming removed 3 bases from V and 11 bases from J, with 14 bases in between. In DNA form, the CDR3 reads TGTGCCAGCAGCGAAACGGGAACAATCGCTTTCTTT. Its translation is CASSETGTIAFF. The full variable domain, in which reference TRBV9 and TRBJ1-1 provide the parts outside the CDR3, is DSGVTQTPKHLITATGQRVTLRCSPRSGDLSVYWYQQSLDQGLQFLIQYYNGEERAKGNILERFSAQQFPDLHSELNLSSLELGDSALYFCASSETGTIAFFGQGTRLTVV.

The rearrangement links TRBV29-1 to TRBJ2-2, with D possibly called TRBD1 or TRBD2 (5 bases each). In germline, CDR1 is SQVTM, CDR2 ANQGSEA. The V end was cut by 4 bases, the J end by 7 bases, with 13 bases between. This CDR3 has 13 amino acids. The CDR3 region has the DNA TGCAGCGTTGGCCAGGGCGAGGGCGGGGAGCTGTTTTTT. Its translation: CSVGQGEGGELFF.

The chain employs TRBV9 and TRBJ2-2, with no clear D. Germline CDR1 is SGDLS and CDR2 is YYNGEE. The V end lost 0 bases, the J end lost 4 bases, and 10 bases lay between the germline ends. The CDR3 sequence is 15 residues long. This chain's CDR3 is CASSVESRTTGELFF. The CDR3 region has the DNA TGTGCCAGCAGCGTAGAATCGAGGACCACCGGGGAGCTGTTTTTT.

This clone is classed as medium-sized. The chain employs TRBV11-3 and TRBJ2-1; TRBD2 matches at 8 bases. Germline CDR1 and CDR2: SGHNT and YENEEA. After removal of 6 bases from V and 4 bases from J, the junction contained 11 bases not matched to a gene. This CDR3 is built from 16 residues. CDR3 sequence: CASSRDRGGLYNEQFF. The CDR3 DNA reads TGTGCCAGCAGTCGTGATCGGGGGGGCCTATACAATGAGCAGTTCTTC.

The J gene is TRBJ1-4, the V gene TRBV24-1; 8 bases are a match to TRBD1. V shed 6 bases and J 5 bases; nucleotides not matched to a gene: 1. Per the germline V gene, CDR1 is KGHDR and CDR2 is SFDVKD. This CDR3 spans 13 amino acids. The CDR3 reads CATSRTGNEKLFF. The CDR3 DNA sequence: TGTGCCACCAGTCGGACAGGGAATGAAAAACTGTTTTTT.

The CDR3 nucleotides are TGTGCCACCCGGGACAGTTACGAGCAGTACTTC. Its translation is CATRDSYEQYF. The J gene is TRBJ2-7, the V gene TRBV6-5; 7 positions agree with TRBD1. Trimming removed 10 bases from V and 4 bases from J; junction bases left unmatched: 4. The CDR3 sequence is 11 residues long. Germline CDR1 MNHEY, CDR2 SVGAGI.

The chain is built from TRBV13 and TRBJ2-1; D may correspond to TRBD1 or TRBD2 (6 bases each). The ends were cut back, 0 bases at V and 10 bases at J, with 13 bases in the middle. This CDR3 region has 14 residues. Germline V gene lookup returns CDR1 PRHDT and CDR2 FYEKMQ (reference sequence). For the CDR3, the DNA is TGTGCCAGCAGCTTAGGAGGGGGGCCGTGGGAGCAGTTCTTC. Translated: CASSLGGGPWEQFF.

The CDR3 loop is CASSGGKPEAFF. CDR3 DNA: TGTGCCAGTTCTGGAGGGAAGCCTGAAGCTTTCTTT. The chain is built from TRBV19 and TRBJ1-1; D unresolved. The CDR3 has 12 residues. From germline, CDR1 is LNHDA and CDR2 SQIVND (reference sequence). Trimming shortened V by 8 bases and J by 6 bases, and 13 bases separated the two germline ends.

This chain connects TRBV19 to TRBJ2-7; 9 bases map to TRBD1. Germline lookup yields CDR1 LNHDA and CDR2 SQIVND (reference sequence). The CDR3 sequence is 14 residues long. The trim removed 3 bases at V and 3 bases at J, leaving 3 bases unmatched. CDR3 sequence (DNA): TGTGCCAGTAGTATCGGACAGGGGCGCTACGAGCAGTACTTC. Its protein is CASSIGQGRYEQYF.

This sequence joins TRBV24-1 and TRBJ1-2; D possibly corresponds to TRBD1 (6 bases). With 2 bases removed from V and 4 bases from J, the gap between germline ends came to 10 bases. This CDR3 is 14 amino acids long. CDR1 is KGHDR, CDR2 SFDVKD, per germline. The CDR3 loop is CATSDSARGYGYTF. The CDR3, as DNA: TGTGCCACCAGTGATTCCGCCAGGGGCTATGGCTACACCTTC.

This clone appeared a few times. J is TRBJ1-5 and V is TRBV28, with 11 bases matching TRBD1. CDR3 size: 18 residues. In germline, CDR1 is MDHEN, CDR2 SYDVKM. V shed 6 bases and J 3 bases; nucleotides not matched to a gene: 13. CDR3 sequence (DNA): TGTGCCAGCAGGGGGATACGGGACAGGGGGTACCTCAATCAGCCCCAGCATTTT. The encoded protein is CASRGIRDRGYLNQPQHF. Looking up the rest from reference TRBV28 and TRBJ1-5 gives the full variable domain: DVKVTQSSRYLVKRTGEKVFLECVQDMDHENMFWYRQDPGLGLRLIYFSYDVKMKEKGDIPEGYSVSREKKERFSLILESASTNQTSMYLCASRGIRDRGYLNQPQHFGDGTRLSIL.

The chain recombines TRBV7-8 with TRBJ2-5; 9 positions agree with TRBD2. Germline V lookup: CDR1 SGHVS, CDR2 FQNEAQ. The CDR3 consists of 17 residues. With V trimmed by 5 bases and J by 5 bases, 15 bases remained unmatched. This chain's CDR3 is CASSAGGGRAAGETQYF. CDR3 DNA sequence: TGTGCCAGCAGCGCTGGAGGCGGGAGGGCCGCCGGGGAGACCCAGTACTTC.

The chain employs TRBV24-1 and TRBJ1-1; 7 bases are shared with TRBD1. The CDR3 is 15 amino acids. Per germline, CDR1 KGHDR and CDR2 SFDVKD. With V trimmed by 3 bases and J by 1 base, 4 bases remained unmatched. The CDR3, as DNA: TGTGCCACCAGTGATCCGAGGACAGGGAACACTGAAGCTTTCTTT. It specifies CATSDPRTGNTEAFF.

The chain joins TRBV18 to TRBJ1-5; D possibly corresponds to TRBD1 (5 bases). The V gene's germline CDR1 is KGHSH and CDR2 LQKENI. This CDR3 spans 16 amino acids. Trimming left V 2 bases short and J 0 bases short, with 11 bases between. DNA for the CDR3: TGTGCCAGCTCACCAGCAGGGTTGGATAGCAATCAGCCCCAGCATTTT. It is translated as CASSPAGLDSNQPQHF.

The chain recombines TRBV27 with TRBJ2-7; D might be TRBD2 (5 bases). V was cut by 0 bases and J by 5 bases, with 8 bases left in between. The CDR3 covers 13 residues. Looked up from germline, CDR1 is MNHEY and CDR2 is SMNVEV (reference sequence). CDR3 in amino acids: CASSLSIGDEQYF. The CDR3 DNA follows: TGTGCCAGCAGTTTATCGATCGGGGACGAGCAGTACTTC.

This chain joins TRBV19 and TRBJ2-5; D unclear. Germline V CDR1 and CDR2: LNHDA, SQIVND (reference sequence). Trimming shortened V by 7 bases and J by 2 bases, and 17 bases separated the two germline ends. The CDR3 covers 15 residues. CDR3 sequence reads: CASTESSLPQETQYF. CDR3 nucleotides: TGTGCCAGTACGGAGTCCTCCCTACCGCAAGAGACCCAGTACTTC. The variable domain in full, completed from reference TRBV19 and TRBJ2-5, reads DGGITQSPKYLFRKEGQNVTLSCEQNLNHDAMYWYRQDPGQGLRLIYYSQIVNDFQKGDIAEGYSVSREKKESFPLTVTSAQKNPTAFYLCASTESSLPQETQYFGPGTRLLVL.

CDR3 protein: CAIRPAGEADTQYF. CDR3 nucleotide sequence: TGTGCCATCAGACCGGCGGGGGAGGCAGATACGCAGTATTTT. The V and J genes are TRBV10-3 and TRBJ2-3, with 7 bases identical to TRBD2. Germline V CDR1 and CDR2: ENHRY, SYGVKD. The CDR3 consists of 14 residues. J lost 4 bases, V lost 6 bases, and 7 bases had no gene match.

V gene TRBV19 combines with J gene TRBJ2-7; possibly TRBD1 for D (6 bases). The CDR3 covers 15 residues. Germline lookup yields CDR1 LNHDA and CDR2 SQIVND (reference sequence). V lost 6 bases and J 6 bases, leaving 21 bases between the germline ends. CDR3 loop: CASSPWGTIPTEQYF. In DNA, the CDR3 is TGTGCCAGTAGCCCCTGGGGGACAATCCCGACCGAGCAGTACTTC.

The rearrangement uses TRBV7-6 and TRBJ1-5; D is uncertain. The V gene lost 1 base and the J gene lost 0 bases, with 7 bases spanning the gap. This CDR3 is built from 15 residues. The germline gives CDR1 SGHVS, CDR2 FNYEAQ. The CDR3, as DNA: TGTGCCAGCAGCTTAGACAGTTATAGCAATCAGCCCCAGCATTTT. It is translated as CASSLDSYSNQPQHF.

The chain uses TRBV19 and TRBJ2-7; TRBD2 matches 12 bases. Germline CDR1 reads LNHDA; CDR2 reads SQIVND (reference sequence). V dropped 6 bases and J dropped 12; count of bases not matched to a gene: 18. The CDR3 runs 16 residues. The CDR3 loop is CASSYSGTSGPGRPYF. As DNA, the CDR3 is TGTGCCAGTAGCTACTCCGGGACTAGCGGGCCCGGGCGGCCGTACTTC.

This chain's CDR3 is CAWSVAGGNTIYF. CDR3 DNA sequence: TGTGCCTGGAGTGTAGCTGGTGGAAACACCATATATTTT. The rearrangement joins TRBV30 to TRBJ1-3; D remains unclear. The V and J ends lost 0 bases and 3 bases respectively, with 6 bases between them. The CDR3 is made up of 13 amino acids. CDR1 and CDR2 (germline): GTSNPN, SVGIG (reference sequence).

CDR3 in DNA: TGTGCCAGCAGCTCCCCGCAGGGGCAGTATTCGCCCCAGCATTTT. Its protein is CASSSPQGQYSPQHF. The chain joins TRBV7-9 to TRBJ1-5, with D maybe TRBD1 (6 bases). This CDR3 region has 15 residues. Trimming removed 4 bases at V and 9 bases at J, with 19 bases between. Per the germline V gene, CDR1 is SEHNR and CDR2 is FQNEAQ (reference sequence).

The V gene is TRBV5-1, the J gene TRBJ1-6; D uncertain. CDR1 SGHRS and CDR2 YFSETQ come from the germline V gene. This CDR3 is 15 amino acids long. The ends were cut back, 0 bases at V and 8 bases at J, with 12 bases in the middle. As DNA, the CDR3 is TGCGCCAGCAGCTTGGCCACGGACTCTTATTCACCCCTCCACTTT. This translates into CASSLATDSYSPLHF.

This chain uses TRBV13 with TRBJ1-6, with TRBD1 as a possible D gene (5 bases). The V gene lost 2 bases and the J gene lost 8 bases, with 16 bases spanning the gap. The CDR3 has 16 amino acids. CDR1 is PRHDT, CDR2 FYEKMQ, per germline (reference sequence). CDR3 amino acids: CASSLRITGSDSPLHF. CDR3 in DNA: TGTGCCAGCAGCTTAAGGATCACAGGATCTGATTCACCCCTCCACTTT. The full variable domain, rest sourced from reference TRBV13 and TRBJ1-6, is AAGVIQSPRHLIKEKRETATLKCYPIPRHDTVYWYQQGPGQDPQFLISFYEKMQSDKGSIPDRFSAQQFSDYHSELNMSSLELGDSALYFCASSLRITGSDSPLHFGNGTRLTVT.

CDR3 sequence: CASSPGLGAYEQYF. CDR3 bases: TGTGCCAGTAGTCCGGGACTGGGGGCCTACGAGCAGTACTTC. This rearrangement joins TRBV19 to TRBJ2-7; D possibly corresponds to TRBD2 (6 bases). Trimming stripped 5 bases from V and 2 bases from J, with 13 bases between. Germline lookup yields CDR1 LNHDA and CDR2 SQIVND (reference sequence). This CDR3 comprises 14 residues.

The CDR3 DNA follows: TGTGCCAGCAGCTCCCCGACAGGGGCGCGCTATGGCTACACCTTC. It translates to CASSSPTGARYGYTF. The chain carries TRBV9 and TRBJ1-2, with 8 nucleotides matching TRBD1. V lost 4 bases and J lost 4; bases outside the gene matches: 9. The germline V gene has CDR1 SGDLS and CDR2 YYNGEE. The CDR3 loop spans 15 amino acids.

This clone was recorded a few times. The chain links TRBV6-2 or TRBV6-3 to TRBJ2-2, with D perhaps matching TRBD1 or TRBD2 (5 bases each). This CDR3 has 17 amino acids. Germline assignment: CDR1 MNHEY and CDR2 SVGEGT. Trimming pared 5 bases from V and 1 base from J, leaving 17 bases between. CDR3 coding DNA: TGTGCCAGCAGTCCCCGGGGCGGGCGTGGGAACACCGGGGAGCTGTTTTTT. The encoded protein is CASSPRGGRGNTGELFF.

The chain combines TRBV7-9 with TRBJ1-1; D gene ambiguous. The CDR3 sequence is 13 residues long. V gave up 5 bases and J gave up 5 bases, with 12 bases separating them. CDR1 and CDR2 (germline): SEHNR, FQNEAQ (reference sequence). CDR3 DNA: TGTGCCAGCAGCCCGCGGGGTCGGACTGAAGCTTTCTTT. Protein: CASSPRGRTEAFF.

This sequence joins TRBV25-1 and TRBJ1-1, with a possible D match to TRBD1 (6 bases). Germline CDR1 is MGHDK and CDR2 is SYGVNS. V lost 6 bases and J lost 7, with 18 bases in between. CDR3 length equals 14 residues. The CDR3 here is CASRPEQGLFEAFF. The CDR3 DNA sequence: TGTGCCAGCAGACCCGAACAGGGTTTATTTGAAGCTTTCTTT.

This clone was detected only a few times. The chain joins TRBV7-2 to TRBJ1-2; 11 bases are shared with TRBD1. This CDR3 region has 16 residues. Looked up from germline, CDR1 is SGHTA and CDR2 is FQGNSA. V lost 5 bases to trimming and J lost 3 bases; unmatched junction nucleotides: 8. CDR3 coding DNA: TGTGCCAGCAGCGGGGGACAGGGGGTTGTTGACTATGGCTACACCTTC. Protein product: CASSGGQGVVDYGYTF. Full variable domain (missing parts from reference TRBV7-2 and TRBJ1-2): GAGVSQSPSNKVTEKGKDVELRCDPISGHTALYWYRQSLGQGLEFLIYFQGNSAPDKSGLPSDRFSAERTGGSVSTLTIQRTQQEDSAVYLCASSGGQGVVDYGYTFGSGTRLTVV.

V gene TRBV12-5 combines with J gene TRBJ2-3, with 7 bases matching TRBD1. The CDR3 runs to 14 residues. J was trimmed by 3 bases and V by 6 bases; bases with no gene match: 6. From germline, CDR1 is LGHNT and CDR2 FRNRAP. The CDR3 region is CASGLGTATDTQYF. The CDR3 region has the DNA TGTGCTAGTGGACTCGGGACAGCAACAGATACGCAGTATTTT.